Below, 26 T cell receptor beta chains from the same sample are listed, as sequenced in a study of vaccination and CD4 T cells after COVID-19 (dated by TCRdb to the early 2020s). Antigens of these TCRs are unknown. Library preparation employed PCR. TCRdb lists the instrument as Illumina iSeq 100. DNA from cultured CD4+ T cells was subjected to TCR sequencing with the Oncomine TCR Beta short-read assay at the Johns Hopkins FTIC core. Starting from the raw public reads, TCRdb applied fastp trimming at Q25, assembled clones with MiXCR and retained in-frame beta chains. Every distinct CDR3 protein forms one entry, paired with its most common genes and DNA. The sample data list 12,000 or so distinct CDR3 sequences, and approximately 60% of these were observed just once. Of the sample, over 10% falls within the top ten clones. The intended sense of this specimen's treatment or condition label: roughly 10-day PBMC culture with coronavirus spike peptide pools or control peptides (ViraFEST assay).

The material sequenced was CD4+ T cells from blood, cultured in vitro. All receptors derive from a human donor who had recovered from COVID-19.

CDR3 nucleotides: TGTGCCAGCAGTTATTCAGCGGGAGTTGTCTATGAGCAGTTCTTC. Its translation: CASSYSAGVVYEQFF. V gene TRBV6-5 combines with J gene TRBJ2-1; 8 bases agree with TRBD2. CDR1 and CDR2 from the germline V gene are MNHEY and SVGAGI. The CDR3 loop spans 15 amino acids. V lost 3 bases to trimming and J lost 8 bases; unmatched junction nucleotides: 9.

V usage is TRBV20-1 and J usage is TRBJ1-5, with D unclear. The CDR3 sequence is 14 residues long. V was shortened by 4 bases and J by 4 bases, with 14 bases between the two germline ends. The germline CDR1 and CDR2 sequences are DFQATT and SNEGSKA (reference sequence). Here the CDR3 reads CSAIGPEENQPQHF. The CDR3 DNA is TGCAGTGCTATCGGGCCGGAGGAGAATCAGCCCCAGCATTTT.

CDR3 loop: CASSPMGVKQYF. CDR3 nucleotides: TGTGCCAGTAGTCCCATGGGGGTGAAGCAGTATTTT. The V and J genes are TRBV19 and TRBJ2-3; the D call may be TRBD1 or TRBD2 (5 bases each). Trimming removed 5 bases at V and 11 bases at J, with 14 bases between. CDR1 and CDR2 (germline): LNHDA, SQIVND (reference sequence). The CDR3 loop spans 12 amino acids.

This clonotype was counted once. This rearrangement joins TRBV7-9 to TRBJ2-1; D possibly uses TRBD1 or TRBD2 (6 bases each). V lost 4 bases and J lost 9, with 13 bases in between. Germline CDR1 reads SEHNR; CDR2 reads FQNEAQ (reference sequence). This CDR3 comprises 13 residues. The CDR3 spells CASSSGAGGEQFF. In nucleotides, the CDR3 is TGTGCCAGCAGCTCGGGGGCCGGGGGTGAGCAGTTCTTC.

This clonotype was found a few times. The genes are TRBV20-1 and TRBJ1-2, with 11 bases lining up with TRBD1. The CDR3 runs to 14 residues. The V segment lost 1 base and the J segment 5 bases; nucleotides outside the gene matches: 3. Germline V gene data show CDR1 as DFQATT and CDR2 as SNEGSKA (reference sequence). CDR3 in amino acids: CSARVRDRGYGYTF. In nucleotides, the CDR3 is TGCAGTGCTAGAGTAAGGGACAGGGGGTATGGCTACACCTTC.

By sample share, this clonotype is medium-sized. The chain couples TRBV14 to TRBJ2-4; no clear D. The V and J ends lost 4 bases and 8 bases respectively, with 12 bases between them. Germline CDR1 SGHDN, CDR2 FVKESK. This CDR3 comprises 13 residues. This chain's CDR3 is CASSPLVGDIQYF. In nucleotides, the CDR3 is TGTGCCAGCAGCCCGTTGGTTGGAGACATTCAGTACTTC.

This clonotype is a singleton in its sample. This chain connects TRBV5-1 to TRBJ2-5, with 7 bases identical to TRBD1. The junction had 10 bases not matched to a gene; V was cut back by 4 bases and J by 1 base. CDR3 length equals 16 residues. From germline, CDR1 is SGHRS and CDR2 YFSETQ. The CDR3 loop is CASSIGTVQLQETQYF. CDR3 in DNA: TGCGCCAGCAGCATCGGGACAGTCCAGCTCCAAGAGACCCAGTACTTC.

This clonotype showed up just once. The chain has TRBV20-1 and TRBJ1-2; 9 bases are a match to TRBD1. The CDR3 totals 13 residues. Germline V CDR1 and CDR2: DFQATT, SNEGSKA (reference sequence). V lost 6 bases and J lost 4; bases outside the gene matches: 6. This CDR3 reads CSAKTGGSYGYTF. CDR3 DNA sequence: TGCAGTGCAAAGACAGGGGGGAGCTATGGCTACACCTTC.

V usage is TRBV20-1 and J usage is TRBJ1-5; a weak D match, TRBD1 (5 bases). The CDR3 has 12 residues. Trimming shortened V by 7 bases and J by 7 bases, and 14 bases separated the two germline ends. The V gene's germline CDR1 is DFQATT and CDR2 SNEGSKA (reference sequence). The CDR3 reads CSVRGPNQPQHF. In nucleotides, the CDR3 is TGCAGTGTAAGGGGTCCTAACCAGCCCCAGCATTTT.

In this sample, this clonotype is medium-sized. The gene calls are TRBV6-5 and TRBJ2-1, with TRBD2 matching 11 bases. The V and J ends lost 2 bases and 3 bases, in that order; junction bases with no gene match: 9. Germline lookup yields CDR1 MNHEY and CDR2 SVGAGI. The CDR3 has 18 amino acids. Here the CDR3 reads CASSYERSGRVFYNEQFF. In nucleotides, the CDR3 is TGTGCCAGCAGTTACGAGCGTAGCGGGAGGGTATTCTACAATGAGCAGTTCTTC.

This chain connects TRBV15 to TRBJ1-2; D not resolved. Germline V gives CDR1 LNHNV, CDR2 YYDKDF (reference sequence). V was pared by 0 bases and J by 1 base, with 0 bases between. The CDR3 totals 12 residues. The CDR3 coding sequence is TGTGCCACCAGCAGAGATAACTATGGCTACACCTTC. Encoded protein: CATSRDNYGYTF.

The chain carries TRBV28 and TRBJ2-3; D call uncertain. The CDR3 has 14 amino acids. V gave up 4 bases and J gave up 4 bases, with 12 bases separating them. Germline V CDR1 and CDR2: MDHEN, SYDVKM. CDR3 DNA sequence: TGTGCCAGCAGTTCCACTCGGGTTGCAGATACGCAGTATTTT. Translated: CASSSTRVADTQYF.

V usage is TRBV19 and J usage is TRBJ2-1; TRBD2 aligns across 12 bases. CDR3 length equals 18 residues. V was clipped by 2 bases and J by 1 base; unmatched bases: 6. Germline V gene data show CDR1 as LNHDA and CDR2 as SQIVND (reference sequence). This chain's CDR3 is CASSIMGTSGYSYNEQFF. The CDR3 DNA follows: TGTGCCAGTAGTATAATGGGGACTAGCGGGTATTCCTACAATGAGCAGTTCTTC.

This chain connects TRBV5-4 to TRBJ1-6, with D possibly TRBD1 on 5 matching bases. Trimming took 0 bases from V and 9 from J, leaving 13 bases between them. The CDR3 loop spans 15 amino acids. Germline lookup yields CDR1 SGHNT and CDR2 YYREEE (reference sequence). The CDR3 nucleotides read TGTGCCAGCAGCTTGGACAGGATGATTGCTTCACCCCTCCACTTT. Its protein product is CASSLDRMIASPLHF.

This clonotype was recorded once. CDR3: CSNLAPGPSNYGYTF. The CDR3 bases are TGCAGCAACCTCGCCCCCGGGCCCAGCAACTATGGCTACACCTTC. V and J are TRBV29-1 and TRBJ1-2; no clear D. The germline gives CDR1 SQVTM, CDR2 ANQGSEA. Trimming left V 8 bases short and J 2 bases short, with 21 bases between. The CDR3 spans 15 residues.

In this sample, this clonotype turned up a few times. Here the CDR3 DNA reads TGCAGTGCTAGAGTCGGAGGCAGTGGTGGGAACACTGAAGCTTTCTTT. It encodes CSARVGGSGGNTEAFF. V and J are TRBV20-1 and TRBJ1-1; D uncertain. The V and J ends lost 1 base and 1 base respectively, with 16 bases between them. The CDR3 covers 16 residues. Germline V gene lookup returns CDR1 DFQATT and CDR2 SNEGSKA (reference sequence).

The rearrangement uses TRBV11-2 and TRBJ2-5; 8 positions agree with TRBD2. CDR1 and CDR2 (germline): SGHAT, FQNNGV. This CDR3 is 14 amino acids long. V shed 2 bases and J 5 bases; nucleotides not matched to a gene: 4. CDR3 protein: CASSLTPGGETQYF. The CDR3, as DNA: TGTGCCAGCAGCTTAACCCCGGGAGGGGAGACCCAGTACTTC.

This chain uses TRBV4-1 with TRBJ2-2, with 8 bases lining up with TRBD1. V lost 2 bases to trimming and J lost 3 bases; unmatched junction nucleotides: 8. This CDR3 is 17 amino acids long. Germline CDR1 MGHRA, CDR2 YSYEKL. In DNA, the CDR3 is TGCGCCAGCAGCCAACCTACCGGACAGGGAGACACCGGGGAGCTGTTTTTT. It codes for CASSQPTGQGDTGELFF.

The chain is built from TRBV6-5 and TRBJ2-7; TRBD2 agrees at 7 bases. Germline V gene data show CDR1 as MNHEY and CDR2 as SVGAGI. Trimming at V came to 0 bases and at J to 3 bases, leaving 8 bases not matched to a gene. The CDR3 totals 16 residues. The CDR3 nucleotides read TGTGCCAGCAGTTACTCGAGGAGCAGGGAGGGCTACGAGCAGTACTTC. Protein product: CASSYSRSREGYEQYF.

The gene calls are TRBV12-3 or TRBV12-4 and TRBJ2-1; 13 bases align to TRBD2. The V and J ends lost 5 bases and 13 bases, in that order; junction bases with no gene match: 14. The CDR3 totals 16 residues. The CDR3 DNA reads as TGTGCCAGCAGTCCCGACCAGGGACTAGCGGGACTGAGACAGTTCTTC. Translating it yields CASSPDQGLAGLRQFF.

The V gene is TRBV20-1, the J gene TRBJ2-2, with 11 bases fitting TRBD2. J lost 6 bases, V lost 2 bases, and 11 bases had no gene match. The germline V gene has CDR1 DFQATT and CDR2 SNEGSKA (reference sequence). The CDR3 extends over 17 amino acids. The CDR3 region is CSARTTSGTVGSGELFF. DNA for the CDR3: TGCAGTGCTAGAACGACTAGCGGGACTGTCGGGTCCGGGGAGCTGTTTTTT.

This sequence joins TRBV7-2 and TRBJ1-2; no clear D. The CDR3 contains 14 residues. Trimming cost V 3 bases and J 7 bases, with 15 bases left between them. Looked up from germline, CDR1 is SGHTA and CDR2 is FQGNSA. The DNA of the CDR3 is TGTGCCAGCAGCTTGACAACGCCGACTCGTGGCTACACCTTC. This translates into CASSLTTPTRGYTF.

This clonotype appeared a few times. The chain is built from TRBV2 and TRBJ1-1; D not certain. The CDR3 extends over 13 amino acids. The V end was cut by 7 bases, the J end by 0 bases, with 9 bases between. The germline V gene has CDR1 SNHLY and CDR2 FYNNEI. This chain's CDR3 is CASTAYLNTEAFF. CDR3 bases: TGTGCCAGCACGGCCTACCTGAACACTGAAGCTTTCTTT.

This clonotype has only a few counts. CDR3 nucleotide sequence: TGTGCCAGTAGTACATACGGGCAGGGGGGAGAGACCCAGTACTTC. This gives the protein CASSTYGQGGETQYF. This chain links TRBV19 with TRBJ2-5, with D maybe TRBD1 (7 bases). CDR3 length: 15 amino acids. Germline values: CDR1 LNHDA, CDR2 SQIVND (reference sequence). Trimming shortened V by 4 bases and J by 4 bases, and 16 bases separated the two germline ends.

This chain links TRBV19 with TRBJ1-2, with 8 nucleotides matching TRBD1. V shed 5 bases, J shed 4 bases, and the junction held 3 bases outside the gene matches. The CDR3 is 13 residues long. Germline CDR1 is LNHDA and CDR2 is SQIVND (reference sequence). CDR3 region: CASSVQGGYGYTF. The CDR3 DNA follows: TGTGCCAGTAGTGTACAGGGGGGCTATGGCTACACCTTC.

This clonotype was seen a few times. V usage is TRBV27 and J usage is TRBJ2-2; unclear D gene. V was cut by 5 bases and J by 1 base, with 5 bases left in between. The CDR3 runs to 13 residues. CDR1 and CDR2 from the germline V gene are MNHEY and SMNVEV (reference sequence). The CDR3 spells CASSLLNTGELFF. CDR3 coding DNA: TGTGCCAGCAGTCTCCTGAACACCGGGGAGCTGTTTTTT.